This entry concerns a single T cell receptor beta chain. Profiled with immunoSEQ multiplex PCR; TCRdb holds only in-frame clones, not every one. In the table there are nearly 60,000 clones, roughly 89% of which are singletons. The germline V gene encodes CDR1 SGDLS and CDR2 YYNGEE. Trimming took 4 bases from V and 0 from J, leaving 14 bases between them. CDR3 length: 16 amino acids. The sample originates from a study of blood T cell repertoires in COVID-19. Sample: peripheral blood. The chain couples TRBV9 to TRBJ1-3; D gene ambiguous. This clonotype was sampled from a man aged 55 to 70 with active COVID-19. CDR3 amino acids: CASSRTAAFSGNTIYF. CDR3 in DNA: TGTGCCAGCAGCCGAACCGCCGCGTTCTCTGGAAACACCATATATTTT.